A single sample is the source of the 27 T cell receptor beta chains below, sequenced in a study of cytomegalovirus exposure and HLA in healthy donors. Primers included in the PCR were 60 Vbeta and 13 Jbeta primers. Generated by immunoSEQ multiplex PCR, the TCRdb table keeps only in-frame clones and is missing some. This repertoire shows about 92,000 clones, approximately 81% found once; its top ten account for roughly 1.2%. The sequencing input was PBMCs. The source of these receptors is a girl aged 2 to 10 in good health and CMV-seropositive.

The CDR3 loop reads CASSPLAGGSSQPQHF. The CDR3 bases are TGTGCCAGCAGTCCCCTGGCAGGGGGCTCGAGTCAGCCCCAGCATTTT. The chain combines TRBV28 with TRBJ1-5; 8 bases map to TRBD1. Trimming at V came to 5 bases and at J to 6 bases, leaving 12 bases not matched to a gene. Per the germline V gene, CDR1 is MDHEN and CDR2 is SYDVKM. This CDR3 has 16 residues.

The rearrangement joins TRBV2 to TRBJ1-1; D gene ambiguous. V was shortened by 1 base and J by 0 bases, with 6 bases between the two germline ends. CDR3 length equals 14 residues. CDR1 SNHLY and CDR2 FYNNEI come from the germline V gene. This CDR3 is CASSEDQLNTEAFF. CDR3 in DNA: TGTGCCAGCAGTGAAGACCAGTTGAACACTGAAGCTTTCTTT.

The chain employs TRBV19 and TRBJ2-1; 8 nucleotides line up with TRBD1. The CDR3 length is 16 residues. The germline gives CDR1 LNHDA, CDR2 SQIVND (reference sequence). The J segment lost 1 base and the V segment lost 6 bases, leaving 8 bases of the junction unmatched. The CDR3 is CASRERTGTSYNEQFF. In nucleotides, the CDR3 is TGTGCCAGTAGGGAACGGACAGGGACGTCCTACAATGAGCAGTTCTTC.

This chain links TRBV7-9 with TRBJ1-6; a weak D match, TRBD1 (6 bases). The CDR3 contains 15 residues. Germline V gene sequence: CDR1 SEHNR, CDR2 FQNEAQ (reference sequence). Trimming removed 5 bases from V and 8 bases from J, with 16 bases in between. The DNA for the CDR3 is TGTGCCAGCAGCGCTGCCGGGACATTTGATTCACCCCTCCACTTT. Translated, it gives CASSAAGTFDSPLHF. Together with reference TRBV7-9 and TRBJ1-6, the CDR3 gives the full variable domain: DTGVSQNPRHKITKRGQNVTFRCDPISEHNRLYWYRQTLGQGPEFLTYFQNEAQLEKSRLLSDRFSAERPKGSFSTLEIQRTEQGDSAMYLCASSAAGTFDSPLHFGNGTRLTVT.

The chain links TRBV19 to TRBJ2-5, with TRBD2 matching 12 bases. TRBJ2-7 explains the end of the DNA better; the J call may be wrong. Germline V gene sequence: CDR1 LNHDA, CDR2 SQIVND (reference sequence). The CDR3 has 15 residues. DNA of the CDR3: TGTGCCAGTAGTATAGGACTAGCGGGAGCCTACGAGCAGTACTTC. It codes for CASSIGLAGAYEQYF.

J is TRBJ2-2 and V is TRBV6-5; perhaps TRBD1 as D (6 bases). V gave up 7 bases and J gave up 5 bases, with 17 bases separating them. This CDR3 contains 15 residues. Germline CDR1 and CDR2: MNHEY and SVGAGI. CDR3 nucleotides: TGTGCCAGCATGACGGTCACAGGGCATACCGGGGAGCTGTTTTTT. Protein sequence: CASMTVTGHTGELFF.

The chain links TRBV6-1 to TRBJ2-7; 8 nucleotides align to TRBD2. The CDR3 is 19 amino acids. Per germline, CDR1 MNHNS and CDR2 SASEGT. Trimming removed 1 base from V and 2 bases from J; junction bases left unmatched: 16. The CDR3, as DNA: TGTGCCAGCAGTGAAGATCCGAGTCTTTCCGCGGGAGGCCCCTACGAGCAGTACTTC. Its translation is CASSEDPSLSAGGPYEQYF.

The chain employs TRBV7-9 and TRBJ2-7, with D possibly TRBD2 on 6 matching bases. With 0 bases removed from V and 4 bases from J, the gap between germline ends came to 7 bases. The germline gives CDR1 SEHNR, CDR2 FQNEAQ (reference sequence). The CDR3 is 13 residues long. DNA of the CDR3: TGTGCCAGCAGCTTAGCGGGGGGATACGAGCAGTACTTC. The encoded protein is CASSLAGGYEQYF.

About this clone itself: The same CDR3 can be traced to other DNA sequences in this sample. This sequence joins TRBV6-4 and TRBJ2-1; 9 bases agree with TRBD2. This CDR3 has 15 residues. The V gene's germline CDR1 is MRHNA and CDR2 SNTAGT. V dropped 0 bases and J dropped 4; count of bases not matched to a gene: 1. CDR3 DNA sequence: TGTGCCAGCAGTGACTCTAGCGGGAGTTACAATGAGCAGTTCTTC. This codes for CASSDSSGSYNEQFF.

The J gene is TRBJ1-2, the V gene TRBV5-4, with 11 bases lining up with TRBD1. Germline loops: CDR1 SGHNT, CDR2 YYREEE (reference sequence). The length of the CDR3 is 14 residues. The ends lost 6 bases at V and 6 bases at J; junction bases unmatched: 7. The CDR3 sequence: CASTRTGGYDGYTF. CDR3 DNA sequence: TGTGCCAGCACCAGGACAGGGGGCTACGATGGCTACACCTTC.

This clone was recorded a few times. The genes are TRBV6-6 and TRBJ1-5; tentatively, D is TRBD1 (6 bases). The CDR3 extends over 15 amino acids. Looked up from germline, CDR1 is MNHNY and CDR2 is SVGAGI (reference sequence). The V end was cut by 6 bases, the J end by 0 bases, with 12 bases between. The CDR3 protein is CASREPGDSNQPQHF. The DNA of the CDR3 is TGTGCCAGCAGAGAACCAGGGGATAGCAATCAGCCCCAGCATTTT.

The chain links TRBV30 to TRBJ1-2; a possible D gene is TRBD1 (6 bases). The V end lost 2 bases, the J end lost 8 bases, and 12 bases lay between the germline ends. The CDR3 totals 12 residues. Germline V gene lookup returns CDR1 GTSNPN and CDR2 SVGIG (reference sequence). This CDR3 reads CAWSTQGEGYTF. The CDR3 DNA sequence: TGTGCCTGGAGTACACAGGGAGAGGGCTACACCTTC. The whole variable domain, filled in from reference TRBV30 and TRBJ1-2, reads SQTIHQWPATLVQPVGSPLSLECTVEGTSNPNLYWYRQAAGRGLQLLFYSVGIGQISSEVPQNLSASRPQDRQFILSSKKLLLSDSGFYLCAWSTQGEGYTFGSGTRLTVV.

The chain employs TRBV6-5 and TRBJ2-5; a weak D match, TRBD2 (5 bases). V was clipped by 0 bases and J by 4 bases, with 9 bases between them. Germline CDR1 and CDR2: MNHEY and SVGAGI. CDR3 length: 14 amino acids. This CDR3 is CASSYSFRGETQYF. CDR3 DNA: TGTGCCAGCAGTTACTCGTTCCGGGGAGAGACCCAGTACTTC.

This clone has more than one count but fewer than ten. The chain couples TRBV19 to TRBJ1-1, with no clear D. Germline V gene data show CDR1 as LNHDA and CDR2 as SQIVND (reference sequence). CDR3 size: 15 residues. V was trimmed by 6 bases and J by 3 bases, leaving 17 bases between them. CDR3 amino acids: CASSVRRERYTEAFF. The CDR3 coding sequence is TGTGCCAGTAGCGTGAGGCGGGAGAGGTACACTGAAGCTTTCTTT. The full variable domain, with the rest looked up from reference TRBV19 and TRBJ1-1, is DGGITQSPKYLFRKEGQNVTLSCEQNLNHDAMYWYRQDPGQGLRLIYYSQIVNDFQKGDIAEGYSVSREKKESFPLTVTSAQKNPTAFYLCASSVRRERYTEAFFGQGTRLTVV.

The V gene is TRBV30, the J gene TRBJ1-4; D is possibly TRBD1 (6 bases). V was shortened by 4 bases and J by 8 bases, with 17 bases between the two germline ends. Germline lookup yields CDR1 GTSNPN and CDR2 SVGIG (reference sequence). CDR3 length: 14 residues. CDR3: CAWTSKGGSEKLFF. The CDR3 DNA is TGTGCCTGGACGTCGAAGGGGGGGAGCGAAAAACTGTTTTTT.

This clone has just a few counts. This chain's CDR3 is CATGRVGEGAFF. The CDR3, as DNA: TGCGCCACCGGCAGGGTCGGGGAGGGCGCTTTCTTT. The gene calls are TRBV10-2 and TRBJ1-1, with D possibly being TRBD1 (5 bases). Looked up from germline, CDR1 is WSHSY and CDR2 is SAAADI. Between the trimmed V and J ends, which lost 10 bases and 11 bases, there was a span of 20 bases. The CDR3 totals 12 residues.

This CDR3 is CASSLQQRDKFF. The CDR3 region has the DNA TGTGCCAGCAGCTTGCAACAGCGGGATAAGTTCTTC. The chain joins TRBV5-4 to TRBJ2-1; 7 nucleotides align to TRBD2. The germline V gene encodes CDR1 SGHNT and CDR2 YYREEE (reference sequence). Trimming took 1 base from V and 14 from J; bases not matched to a gene: 6. The CDR3 runs to 12 residues.

The CDR3 loop is CSVTQSKGLAGRSSYNEQFF. CDR3 bases: TGCAGCGTGACCCAAAGTAAGGGACTAGCGGGAAGGAGCTCCTACAATGAGCAGTTCTTC. The chain uses TRBV29-1 and TRBJ2-1, with 13 bases aligning to TRBD2. Trimming took 6 bases from V and 0 from J; bases not matched to a gene: 17. The CDR3 extends over 20 amino acids. In germline, CDR1 is SQVTM, CDR2 ANQGSEA.

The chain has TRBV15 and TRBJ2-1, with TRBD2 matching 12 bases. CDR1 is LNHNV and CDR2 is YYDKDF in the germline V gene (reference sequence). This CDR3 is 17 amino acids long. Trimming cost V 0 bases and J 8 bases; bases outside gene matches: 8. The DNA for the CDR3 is TGTGCCACCAGCAGAGATTACCTGACTAGCGGGAGTTATGAGCAGTTCTTC. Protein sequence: CATSRDYLTSGSYEQFF.

CDR3 protein: CASTGLATFEQHIQYF. The CDR3 nucleotides read TGTGCCAGCACGGGACTAGCCACGTTTGAGCAGCACATTCAGTACTTC. V and J are TRBV28 and TRBJ2-4; 9 bases are a match to TRBD2. V dropped 7 bases and J dropped 8; count of bases not matched to a gene: 15. Looked up from germline, CDR1 is MDHEN and CDR2 is SYDVKM. The CDR3 runs 16 residues.

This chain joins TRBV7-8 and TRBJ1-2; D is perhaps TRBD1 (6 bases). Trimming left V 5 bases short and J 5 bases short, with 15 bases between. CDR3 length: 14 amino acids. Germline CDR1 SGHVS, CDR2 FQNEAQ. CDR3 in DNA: TGTGCCAGCAGCCCCGGACAGTCGGCTTATGGCTACACCTTC. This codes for CASSPGQSAYGYTF.

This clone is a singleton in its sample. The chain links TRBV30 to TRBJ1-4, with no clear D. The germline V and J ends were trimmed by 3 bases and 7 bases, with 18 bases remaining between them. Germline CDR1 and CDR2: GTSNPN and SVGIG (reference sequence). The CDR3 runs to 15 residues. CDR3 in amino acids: CAWSSLSREIEKLFF. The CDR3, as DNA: TGTGCCTGGAGCTCCCTATCGAGGGAGATTGAAAAACTGTTTTTT.

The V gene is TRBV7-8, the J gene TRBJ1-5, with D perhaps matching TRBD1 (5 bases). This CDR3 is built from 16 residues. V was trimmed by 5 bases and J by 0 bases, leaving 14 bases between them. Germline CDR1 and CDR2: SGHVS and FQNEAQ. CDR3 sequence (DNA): TGTGCCAGCAGCGGGGCAAGACTTTATAGCAATCAGCCCCAGCATTTT. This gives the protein CASSGARLYSNQPQHF.

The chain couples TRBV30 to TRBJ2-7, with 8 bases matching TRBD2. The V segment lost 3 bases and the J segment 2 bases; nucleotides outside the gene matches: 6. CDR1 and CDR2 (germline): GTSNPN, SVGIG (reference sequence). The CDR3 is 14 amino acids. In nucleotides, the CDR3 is TGTGCCTGGAGGCGTAGCGGGATCGCCTACGAGCAGTACTTC. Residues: CAWRRSGIAYEQYF.

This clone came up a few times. The CDR3 DNA reads TGCAGTGCTAGCAGGGTTGAAGCTTTCTTT. Its translation is CSASRVEAFF. This chain uses TRBV20-1 with TRBJ1-1, with D perhaps TRBD1 (5 bases). V lost 3 bases to trimming and J lost 7 bases, with 6 bases between them. Germline CDR1 is DFQATT and CDR2 is SNEGSKA (reference sequence). The CDR3 contains 10 residues.

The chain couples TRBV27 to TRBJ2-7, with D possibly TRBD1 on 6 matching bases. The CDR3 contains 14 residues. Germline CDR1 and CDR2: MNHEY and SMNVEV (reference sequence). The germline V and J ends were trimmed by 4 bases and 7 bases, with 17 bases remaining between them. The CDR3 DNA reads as TGTGCCAGCAGTTCCCCGGGACATCCGTGGGAGCAGTACTTC. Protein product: CASSSPGHPWEQYF.

CDR3 amino acids: CASGSSSGSYEQYF. DNA of the CDR3: TGTGCCAGTGGGTCCTCTAGCGGGAGTTACGAGCAGTACTTC. The V and J genes are TRBV19 and TRBJ2-7, with 10 bases that match TRBD2. Trimming took 8 bases from V and 4 from J; bases not matched to a gene: 8. Germline lookup yields CDR1 LNHDA and CDR2 SQIVND (reference sequence). The CDR3 is 14 amino acids. Looking up the rest from reference TRBV19 and TRBJ2-7 gives the full variable domain: DGGITQSPKYLFRKEGQNVTLSCEQNLNHDAMYWYRQDPGQGLRLIYYSQIVNDFQKGDIAEGYSVSREKKESFPLTVTSAQKNPTAFYLCASGSSSGSYEQYFGPGTRLTVT.